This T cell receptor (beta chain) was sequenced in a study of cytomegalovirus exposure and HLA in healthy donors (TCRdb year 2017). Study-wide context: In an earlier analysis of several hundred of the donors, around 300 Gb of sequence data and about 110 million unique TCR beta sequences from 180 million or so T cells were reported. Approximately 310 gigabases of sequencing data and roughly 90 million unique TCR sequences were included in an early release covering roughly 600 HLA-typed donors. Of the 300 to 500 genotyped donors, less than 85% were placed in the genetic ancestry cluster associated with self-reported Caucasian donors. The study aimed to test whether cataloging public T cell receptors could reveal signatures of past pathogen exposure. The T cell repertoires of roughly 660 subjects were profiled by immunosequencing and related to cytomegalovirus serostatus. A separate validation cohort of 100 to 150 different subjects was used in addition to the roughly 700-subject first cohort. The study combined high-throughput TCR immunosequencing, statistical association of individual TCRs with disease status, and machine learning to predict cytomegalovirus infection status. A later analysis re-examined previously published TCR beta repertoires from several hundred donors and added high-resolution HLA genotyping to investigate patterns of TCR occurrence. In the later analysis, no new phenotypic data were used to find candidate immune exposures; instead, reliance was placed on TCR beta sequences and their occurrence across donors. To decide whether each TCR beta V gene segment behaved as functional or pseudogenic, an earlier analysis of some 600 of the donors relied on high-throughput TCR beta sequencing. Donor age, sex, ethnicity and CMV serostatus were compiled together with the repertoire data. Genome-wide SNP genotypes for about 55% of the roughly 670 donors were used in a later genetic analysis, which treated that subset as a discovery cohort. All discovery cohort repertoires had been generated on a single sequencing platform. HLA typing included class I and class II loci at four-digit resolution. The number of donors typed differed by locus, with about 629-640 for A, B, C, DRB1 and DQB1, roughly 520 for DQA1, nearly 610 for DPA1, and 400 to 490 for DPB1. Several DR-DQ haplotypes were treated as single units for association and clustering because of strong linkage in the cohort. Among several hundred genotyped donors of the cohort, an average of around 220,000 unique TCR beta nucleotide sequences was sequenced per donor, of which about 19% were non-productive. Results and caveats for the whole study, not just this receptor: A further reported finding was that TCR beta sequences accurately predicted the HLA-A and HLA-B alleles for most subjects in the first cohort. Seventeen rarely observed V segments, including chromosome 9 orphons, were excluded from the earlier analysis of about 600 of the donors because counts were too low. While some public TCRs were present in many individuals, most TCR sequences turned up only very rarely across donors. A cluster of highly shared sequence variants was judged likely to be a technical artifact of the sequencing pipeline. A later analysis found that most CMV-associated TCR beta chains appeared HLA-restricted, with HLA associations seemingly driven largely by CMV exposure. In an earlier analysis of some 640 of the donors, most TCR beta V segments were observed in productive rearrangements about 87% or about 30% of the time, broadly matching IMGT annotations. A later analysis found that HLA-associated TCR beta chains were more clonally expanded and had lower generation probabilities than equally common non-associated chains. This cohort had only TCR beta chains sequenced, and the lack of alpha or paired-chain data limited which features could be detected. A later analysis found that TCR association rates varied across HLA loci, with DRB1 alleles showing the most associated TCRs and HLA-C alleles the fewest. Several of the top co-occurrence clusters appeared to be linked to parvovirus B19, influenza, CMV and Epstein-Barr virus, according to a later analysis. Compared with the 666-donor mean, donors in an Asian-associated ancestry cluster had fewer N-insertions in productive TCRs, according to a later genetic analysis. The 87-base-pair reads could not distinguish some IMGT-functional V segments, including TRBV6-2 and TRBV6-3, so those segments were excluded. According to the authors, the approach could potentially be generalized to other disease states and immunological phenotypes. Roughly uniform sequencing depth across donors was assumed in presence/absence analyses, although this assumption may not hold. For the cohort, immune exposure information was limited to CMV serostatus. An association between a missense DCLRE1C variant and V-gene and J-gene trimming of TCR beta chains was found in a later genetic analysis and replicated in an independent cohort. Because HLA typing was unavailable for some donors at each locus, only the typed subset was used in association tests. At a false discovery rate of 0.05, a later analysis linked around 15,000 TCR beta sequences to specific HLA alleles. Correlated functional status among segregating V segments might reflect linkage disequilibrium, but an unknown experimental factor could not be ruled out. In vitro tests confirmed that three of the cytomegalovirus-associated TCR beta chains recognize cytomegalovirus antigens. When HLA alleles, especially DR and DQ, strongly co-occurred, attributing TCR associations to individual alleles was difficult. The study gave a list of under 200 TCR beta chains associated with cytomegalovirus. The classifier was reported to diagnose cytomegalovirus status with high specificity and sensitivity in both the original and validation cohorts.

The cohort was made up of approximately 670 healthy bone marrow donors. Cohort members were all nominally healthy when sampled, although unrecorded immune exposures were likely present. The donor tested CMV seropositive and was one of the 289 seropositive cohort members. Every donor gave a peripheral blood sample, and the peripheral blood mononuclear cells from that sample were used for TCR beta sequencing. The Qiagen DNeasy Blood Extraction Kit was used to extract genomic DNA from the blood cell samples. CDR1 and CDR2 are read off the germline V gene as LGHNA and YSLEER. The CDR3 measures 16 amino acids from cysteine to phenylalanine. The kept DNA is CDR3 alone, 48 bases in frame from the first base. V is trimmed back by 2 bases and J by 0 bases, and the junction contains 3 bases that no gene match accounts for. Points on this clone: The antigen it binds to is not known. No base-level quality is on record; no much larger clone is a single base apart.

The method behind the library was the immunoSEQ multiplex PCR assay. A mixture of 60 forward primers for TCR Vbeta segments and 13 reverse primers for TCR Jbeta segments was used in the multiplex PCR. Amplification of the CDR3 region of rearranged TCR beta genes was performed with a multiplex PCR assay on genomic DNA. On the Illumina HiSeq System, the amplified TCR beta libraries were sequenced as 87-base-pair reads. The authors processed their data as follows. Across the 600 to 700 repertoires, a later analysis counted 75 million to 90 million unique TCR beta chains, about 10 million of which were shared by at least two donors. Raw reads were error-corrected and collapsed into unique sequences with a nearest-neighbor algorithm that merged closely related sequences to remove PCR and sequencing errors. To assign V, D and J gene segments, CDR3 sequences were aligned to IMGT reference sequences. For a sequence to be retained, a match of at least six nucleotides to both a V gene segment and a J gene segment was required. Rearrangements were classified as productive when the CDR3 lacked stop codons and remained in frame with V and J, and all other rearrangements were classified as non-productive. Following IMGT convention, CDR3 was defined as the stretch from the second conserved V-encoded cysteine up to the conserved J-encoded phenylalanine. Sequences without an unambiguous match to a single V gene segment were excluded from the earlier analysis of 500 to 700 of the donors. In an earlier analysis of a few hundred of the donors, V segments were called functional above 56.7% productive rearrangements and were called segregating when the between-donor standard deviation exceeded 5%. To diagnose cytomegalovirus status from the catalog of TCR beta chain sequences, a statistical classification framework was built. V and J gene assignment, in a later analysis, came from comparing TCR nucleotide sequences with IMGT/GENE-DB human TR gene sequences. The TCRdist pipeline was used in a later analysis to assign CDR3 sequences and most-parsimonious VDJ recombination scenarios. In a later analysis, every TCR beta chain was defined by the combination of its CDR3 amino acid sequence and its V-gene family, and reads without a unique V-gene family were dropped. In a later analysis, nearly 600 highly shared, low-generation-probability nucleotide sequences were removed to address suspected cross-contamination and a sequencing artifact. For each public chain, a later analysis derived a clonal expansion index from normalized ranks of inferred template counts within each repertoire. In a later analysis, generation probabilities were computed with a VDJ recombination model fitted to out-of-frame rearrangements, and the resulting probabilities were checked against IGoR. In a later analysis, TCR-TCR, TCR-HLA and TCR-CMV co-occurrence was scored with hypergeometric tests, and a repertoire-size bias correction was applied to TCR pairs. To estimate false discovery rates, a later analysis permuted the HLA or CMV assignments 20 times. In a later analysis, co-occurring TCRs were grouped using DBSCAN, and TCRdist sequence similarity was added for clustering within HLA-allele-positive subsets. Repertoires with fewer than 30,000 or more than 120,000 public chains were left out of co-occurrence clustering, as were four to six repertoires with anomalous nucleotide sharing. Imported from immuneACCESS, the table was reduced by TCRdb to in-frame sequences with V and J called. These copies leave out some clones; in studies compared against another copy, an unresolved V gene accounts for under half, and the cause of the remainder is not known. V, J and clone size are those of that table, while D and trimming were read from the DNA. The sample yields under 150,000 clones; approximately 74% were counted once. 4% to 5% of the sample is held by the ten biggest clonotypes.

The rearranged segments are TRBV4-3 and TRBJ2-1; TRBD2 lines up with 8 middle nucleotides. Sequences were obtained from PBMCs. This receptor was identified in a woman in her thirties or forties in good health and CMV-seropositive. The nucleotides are TGCGCCAGCAGCCAACCCGGGGGGGCCTCCTACAATGAGCAGTTCTTC. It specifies CASSQPGGASYNEQFF.